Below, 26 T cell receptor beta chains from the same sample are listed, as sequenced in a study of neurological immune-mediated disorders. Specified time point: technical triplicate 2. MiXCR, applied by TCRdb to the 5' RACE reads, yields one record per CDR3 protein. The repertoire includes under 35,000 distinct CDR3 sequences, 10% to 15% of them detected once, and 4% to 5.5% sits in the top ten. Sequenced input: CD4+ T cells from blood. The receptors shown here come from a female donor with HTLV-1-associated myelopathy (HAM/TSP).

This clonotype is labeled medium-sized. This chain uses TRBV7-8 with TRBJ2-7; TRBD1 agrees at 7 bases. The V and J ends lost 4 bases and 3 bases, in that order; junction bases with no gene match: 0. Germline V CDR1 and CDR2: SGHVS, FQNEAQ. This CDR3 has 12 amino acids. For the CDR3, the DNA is TGTGCCAGCAGCTGGGACAGCTACGAGCAGTACTTC. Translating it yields CASSWDSYEQYF.

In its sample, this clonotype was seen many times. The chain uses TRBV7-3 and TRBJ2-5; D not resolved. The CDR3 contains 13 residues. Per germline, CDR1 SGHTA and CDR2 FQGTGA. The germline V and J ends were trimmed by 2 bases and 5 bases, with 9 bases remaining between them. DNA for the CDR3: TGTGCCAGCAGCTTAGCCCGCCCGGAGACCCAGTACTTC. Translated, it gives CASSLARPETQYF.

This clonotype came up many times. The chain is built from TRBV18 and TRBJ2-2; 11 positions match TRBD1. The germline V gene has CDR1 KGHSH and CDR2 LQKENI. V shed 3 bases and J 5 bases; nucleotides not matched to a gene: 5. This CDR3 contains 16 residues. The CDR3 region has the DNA TGTGCCAGCTCACCGAGGACAGGGGGCGCGACCGGGGAGCTGTTTTTT. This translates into CASSPRTGGATGELFF.

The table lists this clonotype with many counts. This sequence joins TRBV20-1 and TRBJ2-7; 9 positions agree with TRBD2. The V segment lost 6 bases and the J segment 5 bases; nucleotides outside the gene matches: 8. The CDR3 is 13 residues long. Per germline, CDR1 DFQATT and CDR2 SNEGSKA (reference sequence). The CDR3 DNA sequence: TGCAGTGCCCTGCGCGGGAGGGCCGACGAGCAGTACTTC. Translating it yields CSALRGRADEQYF.

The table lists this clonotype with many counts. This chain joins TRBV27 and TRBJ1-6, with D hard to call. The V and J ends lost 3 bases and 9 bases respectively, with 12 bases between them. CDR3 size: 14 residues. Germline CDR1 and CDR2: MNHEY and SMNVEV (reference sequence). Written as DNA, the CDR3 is TGTGCCAGCAGTTTGTTACAGATGAGTTCACCCCTCCACTTT. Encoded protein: CASSLLQMSSPLHF.

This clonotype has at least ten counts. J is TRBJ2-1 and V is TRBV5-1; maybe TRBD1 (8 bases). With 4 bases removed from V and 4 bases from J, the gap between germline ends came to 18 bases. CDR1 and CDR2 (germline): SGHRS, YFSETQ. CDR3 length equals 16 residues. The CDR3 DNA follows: TGCGCCAGCAGCCCCCAGGGGGCTAGCGGTTACAATGAGCAGTTCTTC. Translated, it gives CASSPQGASGYNEQFF.

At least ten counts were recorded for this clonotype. The CDR3: CSAWNSRNYEQYF. The CDR3 nucleotides read TGCAGTGCGTGGAACAGTCGTAATTACGAGCAGTACTTC. The gene calls are TRBV20-1 and TRBJ2-7, with D unclear. Per the germline V gene, CDR1 is DFQATT and CDR2 is SNEGSKA (reference sequence). Trimming pared 6 bases from V and 4 bases from J, leaving 16 bases between. The CDR3 extends over 13 amino acids.

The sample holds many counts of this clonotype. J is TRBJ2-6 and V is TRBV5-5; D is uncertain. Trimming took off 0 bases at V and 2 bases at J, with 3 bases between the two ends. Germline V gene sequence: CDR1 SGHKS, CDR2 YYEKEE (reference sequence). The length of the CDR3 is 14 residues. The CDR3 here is CASSLAPGANVLTF. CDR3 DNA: TGTGCCAGCAGCTTGGCACCTGGGGCCAACGTCCTGACTTTC. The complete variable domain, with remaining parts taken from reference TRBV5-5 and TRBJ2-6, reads DAGVTQSPTHLIKTRGQQVTLRCSPISGHKSVSWYQQVLGQGPQFIFQYYEKEERGRGNFPDRFSARQFPNYSSELNVNALLLGDSALYLCASSLAPGANVLTFGAGSRLTVL.

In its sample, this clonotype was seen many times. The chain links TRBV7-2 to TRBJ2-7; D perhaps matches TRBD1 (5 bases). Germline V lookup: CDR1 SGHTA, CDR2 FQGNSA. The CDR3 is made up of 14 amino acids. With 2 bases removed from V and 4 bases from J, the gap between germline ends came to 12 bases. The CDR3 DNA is TGTGCCAGCAGCTTATCTACAGGTGGTTACGAGCAGTACTTC. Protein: CASSLSTGGYEQYF.

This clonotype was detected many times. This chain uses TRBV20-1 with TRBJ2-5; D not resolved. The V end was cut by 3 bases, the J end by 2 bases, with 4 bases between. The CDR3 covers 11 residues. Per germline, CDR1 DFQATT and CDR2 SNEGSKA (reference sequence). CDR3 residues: CSASSQETQYF. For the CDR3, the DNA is TGCAGTGCTAGTAGTCAAGAGACCCAGTACTTC.

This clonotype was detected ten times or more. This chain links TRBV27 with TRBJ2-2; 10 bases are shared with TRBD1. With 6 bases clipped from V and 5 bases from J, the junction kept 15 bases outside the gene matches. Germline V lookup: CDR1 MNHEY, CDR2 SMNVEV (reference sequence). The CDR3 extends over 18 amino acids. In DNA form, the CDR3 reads TGTGCCAGCAGAGCACACCCGGGACAGGGGATCCGAACCGGGGAGCTGTTTTTT. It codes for CASRAHPGQGIRTGELFF.

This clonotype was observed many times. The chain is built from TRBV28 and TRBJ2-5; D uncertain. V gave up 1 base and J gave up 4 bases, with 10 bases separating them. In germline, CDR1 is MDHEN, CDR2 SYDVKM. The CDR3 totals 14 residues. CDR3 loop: CASSLLGKGETQYF. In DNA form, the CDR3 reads TGTGCCAGCAGTTTATTAGGGAAAGGAGAGACCCAGTACTTC.

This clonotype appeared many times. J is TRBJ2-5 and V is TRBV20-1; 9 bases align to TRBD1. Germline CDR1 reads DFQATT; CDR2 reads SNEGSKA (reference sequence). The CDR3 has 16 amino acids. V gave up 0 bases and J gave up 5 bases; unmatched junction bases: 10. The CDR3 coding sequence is TGCAGTGCTAGAGATCAGGGACAGGGAGGAGCGGAGACCCAGTACTTC. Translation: CSARDQGQGGAETQYF.

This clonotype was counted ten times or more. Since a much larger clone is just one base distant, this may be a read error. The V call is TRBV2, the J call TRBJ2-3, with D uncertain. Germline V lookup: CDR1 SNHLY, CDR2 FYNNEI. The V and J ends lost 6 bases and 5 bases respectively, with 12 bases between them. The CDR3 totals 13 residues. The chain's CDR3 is CASRVVGIDTQYF. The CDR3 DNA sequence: TGTGCCAGCAGAGTTGTAGGGATAGATACGCAGTATTTT.

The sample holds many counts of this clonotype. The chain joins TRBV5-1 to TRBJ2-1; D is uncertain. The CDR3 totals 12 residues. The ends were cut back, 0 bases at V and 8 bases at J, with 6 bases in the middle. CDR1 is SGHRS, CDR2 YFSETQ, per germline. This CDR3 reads CASSLGGDEQFF. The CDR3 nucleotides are TGCGCCAGCAGCTTGGGAGGCGATGAGCAGTTCTTC. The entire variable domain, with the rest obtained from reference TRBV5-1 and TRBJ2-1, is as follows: KAGVTQTPRYLIKTRGQQVTLSCSPISGHRSVSWYQQTPGQGLQFLFEYFSETQRNKGNFPGRFSGRQFSNSRSEMNVSTLELGDSALYLCASSLGGDEQFFGPGTRLTVL.

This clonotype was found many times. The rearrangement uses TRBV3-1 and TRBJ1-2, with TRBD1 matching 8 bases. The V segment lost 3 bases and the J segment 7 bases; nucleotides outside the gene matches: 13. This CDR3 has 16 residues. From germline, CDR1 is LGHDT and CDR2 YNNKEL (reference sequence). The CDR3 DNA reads TGTGCCAGCAGCCACACGGGGGCAGGGGGCGTCGGTGGCTACACCTTC. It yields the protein CASSHTGAGGVGGYTF.

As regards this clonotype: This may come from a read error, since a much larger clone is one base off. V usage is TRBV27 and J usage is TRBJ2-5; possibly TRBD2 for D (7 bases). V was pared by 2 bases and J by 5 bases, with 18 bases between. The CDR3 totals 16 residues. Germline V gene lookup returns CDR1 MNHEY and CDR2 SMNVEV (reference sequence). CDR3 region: CASSLSASRGGETQYF. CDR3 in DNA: TGTGCCAGCAGTTTAAGTGCTAGCAGGGGAGGGGAGACCCAGTACTTC.

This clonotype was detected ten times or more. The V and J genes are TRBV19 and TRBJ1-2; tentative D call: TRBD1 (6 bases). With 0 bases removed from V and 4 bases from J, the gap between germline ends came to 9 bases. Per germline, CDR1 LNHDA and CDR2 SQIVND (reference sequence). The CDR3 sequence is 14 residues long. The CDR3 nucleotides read TGTGCCAGTAGTATAGATATGGACAGCTATGGCTACACCTTC. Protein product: CASSIDMDSYGYTF.

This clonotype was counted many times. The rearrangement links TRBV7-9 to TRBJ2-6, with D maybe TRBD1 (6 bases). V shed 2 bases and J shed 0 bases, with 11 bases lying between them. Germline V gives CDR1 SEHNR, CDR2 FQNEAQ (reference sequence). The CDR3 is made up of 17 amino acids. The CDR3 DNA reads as TGTGCCAGCAGCTTATGGAAGGACAGCTCTGGGGCCAACGTCCTGACTTTC. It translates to CASSLWKDSSGANVLTF.

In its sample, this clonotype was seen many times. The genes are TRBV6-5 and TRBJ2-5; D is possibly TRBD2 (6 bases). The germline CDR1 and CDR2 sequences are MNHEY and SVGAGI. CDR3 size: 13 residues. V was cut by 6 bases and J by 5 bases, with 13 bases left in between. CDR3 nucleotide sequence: TGTGCCAGCAGACCTCTGGCGGGGGAGACCCAGTACTTC. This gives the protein CASRPLAGETQYF.

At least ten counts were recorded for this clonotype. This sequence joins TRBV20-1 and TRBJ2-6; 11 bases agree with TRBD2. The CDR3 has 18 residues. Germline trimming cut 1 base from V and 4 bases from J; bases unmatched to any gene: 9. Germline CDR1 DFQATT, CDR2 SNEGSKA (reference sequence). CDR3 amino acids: CSARGSSGGLTGANVLTF. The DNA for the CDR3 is TGCAGTGCTAGAGGCTCTAGCGGGGGGTTGACCGGGGCCAACGTCCTGACTTTC.

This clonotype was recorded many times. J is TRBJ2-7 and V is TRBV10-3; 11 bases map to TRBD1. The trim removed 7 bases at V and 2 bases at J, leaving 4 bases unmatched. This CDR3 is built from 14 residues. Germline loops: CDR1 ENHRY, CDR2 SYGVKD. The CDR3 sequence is CAIIGDRGTYEQYF. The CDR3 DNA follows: TGTGCCATCATAGGGGACAGGGGGACCTACGAGCAGTACTTC.

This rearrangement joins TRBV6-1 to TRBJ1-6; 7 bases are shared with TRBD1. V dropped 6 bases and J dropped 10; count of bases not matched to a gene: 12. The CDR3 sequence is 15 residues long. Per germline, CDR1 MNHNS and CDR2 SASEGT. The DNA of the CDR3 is TGTGCCAGCAGCACCTTCACAGGGGTTGAATCACCCCTCCACTTT. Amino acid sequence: CASSTFTGVESPLHF.

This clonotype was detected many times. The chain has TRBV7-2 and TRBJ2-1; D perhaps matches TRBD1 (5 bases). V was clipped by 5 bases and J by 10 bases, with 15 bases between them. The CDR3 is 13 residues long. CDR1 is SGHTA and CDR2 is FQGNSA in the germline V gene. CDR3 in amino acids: CASSQASGWEQFF. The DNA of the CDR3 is TGTGCCAGCAGCCAAGCCTCAGGGTGGGAGCAGTTCTTC. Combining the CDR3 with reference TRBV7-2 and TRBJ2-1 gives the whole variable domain GAGVSQSPSNKVTEKGKDVELRCDPISGHTALYWYRQSLGQGLEFLIYFQGNSAPDKSGLPSDRFSAERTGGSVSTLTIQRTQQEDSAVYLCASSQASGWEQFFGPGTRLTVL.

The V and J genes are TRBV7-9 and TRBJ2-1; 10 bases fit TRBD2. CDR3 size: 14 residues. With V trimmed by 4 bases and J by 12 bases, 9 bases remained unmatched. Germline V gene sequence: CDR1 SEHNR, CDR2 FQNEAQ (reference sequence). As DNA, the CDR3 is TGTGCCAGCAGCTCTAGCGGGAGCACAGATACGCAGTTCTTC. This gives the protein CASSSSGSTDTQFF.

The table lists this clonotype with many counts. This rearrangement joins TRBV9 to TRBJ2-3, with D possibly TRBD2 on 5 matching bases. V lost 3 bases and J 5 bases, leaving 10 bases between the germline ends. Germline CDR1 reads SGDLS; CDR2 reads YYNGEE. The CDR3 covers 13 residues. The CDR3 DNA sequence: TGTGCCAGCAGCGCCAAAAGCGGAGATACGCAGTATTTT. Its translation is CASSAKSGDTQYF. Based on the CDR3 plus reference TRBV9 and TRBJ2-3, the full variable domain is DSGVTQTPKHLITATGQRVTLRCSPRSGDLSVYWYQQSLDQGLQFLIQYYNGEERAKGNILERFSAQQFPDLHSELNLSSLELGDSALYFCASSAKSGDTQYFGPGTRLTVL.